This passage covers 2 T cell receptor beta chains from one sample sequenced in a study of breast tumors, draining lymph nodes, adjacent tissues. Breast cancer patients provided tissue from their axillary draining lymph nodes. TCRdb re-called the multiplex PCR reads through MiXCR, storing one row per CDR3 protein. Of approximately 230,000 distinct CDR3 sequences in the sample, about 34% are singletons; the top ten hold approximately 3.6%. The sample comprised axillary lymph node tissue. These TCRs come from a female donor with breast cancer. Some clones in this sample may be carry-over from other donors' samples.

This clonotype was seen only a few times. Being one base from a much bigger clone, this may be a read error. The chain is built from TRBV11-3 and TRBJ2-2, with TRBD1 as a possible D gene (6 bases). The CDR3 sequence is 16 residues long. Trimming took off 1 base at V and 3 bases at J, with 12 bases between the two ends. Germline CDR1 reads SGHNT; CDR2 reads YENEEA. The CDR3 DNA reads as TGTGCCAGCAGCTTAGCACAGGGTCCGTACACCGGGGAGCTGTTTTTT. It encodes CASSLAQGPYTGELFF.

This clonotype was detected ten times or more. A read error may be the cause here, since a much bigger clone is one base away. This sequence joins TRBV20-1 and TRBJ1-6, with D unclear. The CDR3 extends over 15 amino acids. Germline-derived CDR1 and CDR2 are DFQATT and SNEGSKA (reference sequence). The CDR3 sequence is CSARQGSSYTSPLHF. Written as DNA, the CDR3 is TGCAGTGCGCGACAAGGGAGCTCCTATACTTCACCCCTCCACTTT.